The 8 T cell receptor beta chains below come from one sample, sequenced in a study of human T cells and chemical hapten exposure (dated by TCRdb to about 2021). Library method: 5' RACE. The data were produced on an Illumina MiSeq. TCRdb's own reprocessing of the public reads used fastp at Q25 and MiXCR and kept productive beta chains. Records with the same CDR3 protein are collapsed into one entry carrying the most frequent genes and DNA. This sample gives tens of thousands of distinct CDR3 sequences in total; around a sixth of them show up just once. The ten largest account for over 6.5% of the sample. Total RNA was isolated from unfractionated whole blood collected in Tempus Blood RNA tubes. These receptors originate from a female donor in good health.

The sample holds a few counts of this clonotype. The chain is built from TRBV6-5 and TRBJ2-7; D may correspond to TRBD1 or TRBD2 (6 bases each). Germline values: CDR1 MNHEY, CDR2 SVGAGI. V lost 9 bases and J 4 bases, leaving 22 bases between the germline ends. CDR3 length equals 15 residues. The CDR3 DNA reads TGTGCCAGTTCCTCCGGGGGCATTGAAGGGTACGAGCAGTACTTC. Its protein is CASSSGGIEGYEQYF.

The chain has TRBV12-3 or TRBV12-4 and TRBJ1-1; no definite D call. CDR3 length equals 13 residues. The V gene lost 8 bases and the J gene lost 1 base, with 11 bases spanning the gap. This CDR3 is CASDNGKNTEAFF. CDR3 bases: TGTGCCAGCGACAACGGAAAGAACACTGAAGCTTTCTTT.

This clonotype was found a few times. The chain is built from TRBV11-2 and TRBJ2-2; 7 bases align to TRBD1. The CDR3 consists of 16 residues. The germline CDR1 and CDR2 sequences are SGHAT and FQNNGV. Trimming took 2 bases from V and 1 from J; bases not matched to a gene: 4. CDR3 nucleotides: TGTGCCAGCAGCTTACAGAGGGGGCTGAACACCGGGGAGCTGTTTTTT. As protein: CASSLQRGLNTGELFF.

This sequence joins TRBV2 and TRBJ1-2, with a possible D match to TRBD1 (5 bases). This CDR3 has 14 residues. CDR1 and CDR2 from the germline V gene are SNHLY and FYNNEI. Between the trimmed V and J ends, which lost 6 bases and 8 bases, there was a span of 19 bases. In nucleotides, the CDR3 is TGTGCCAGCAGCCCCGCGGACACCCCCCGAGGCTACACCTTC. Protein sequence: CASSPADTPRGYTF.

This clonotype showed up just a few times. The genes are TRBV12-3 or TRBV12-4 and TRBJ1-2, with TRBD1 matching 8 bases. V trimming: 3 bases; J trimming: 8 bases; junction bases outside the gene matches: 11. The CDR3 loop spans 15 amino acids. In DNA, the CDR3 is TGTGCCAGCAGTTTGCCTGGGCAGGGGGCGCGAGGCTACACCTTC. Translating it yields CASSLPGQGARGYTF.

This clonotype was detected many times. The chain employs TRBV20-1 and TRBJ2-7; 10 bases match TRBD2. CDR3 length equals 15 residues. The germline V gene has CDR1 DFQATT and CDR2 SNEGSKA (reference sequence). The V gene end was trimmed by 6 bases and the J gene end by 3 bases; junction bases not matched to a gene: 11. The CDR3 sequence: CSADTPSGGNYEQYF. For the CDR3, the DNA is TGCAGTGCCGACACCCCTAGCGGGGGAAACTACGAGCAGTACTTC.

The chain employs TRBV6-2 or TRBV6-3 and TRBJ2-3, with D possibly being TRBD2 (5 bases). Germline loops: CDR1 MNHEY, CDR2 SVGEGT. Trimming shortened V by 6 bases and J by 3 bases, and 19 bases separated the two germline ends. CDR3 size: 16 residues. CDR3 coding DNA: TGTGCCAGCAGGACTACTGCGGCGTATCCGACAGATACGCAGTATTTT. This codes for CASRTTAAYPTDTQYF.

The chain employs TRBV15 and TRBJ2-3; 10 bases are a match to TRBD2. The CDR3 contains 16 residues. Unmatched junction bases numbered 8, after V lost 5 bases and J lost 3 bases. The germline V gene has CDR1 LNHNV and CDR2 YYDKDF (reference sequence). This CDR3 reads CATSGRSGGVTDTQYF. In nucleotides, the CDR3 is TGTGCCACCAGCGGAAGGAGCGGGGGGGTAACAGATACGCAGTATTTT.